This T cell receptor beta chain derives from a study of OX40 agonist ivuxolimab in advanced cancers. Study details: Participants averaged roughly 60 years of age (range about 23 to 79) and were roughly 83% male. Broader study findings: The study found that CD8+ T cells averaged more expanded clones than CD4+. Low normalized T-cell clonal expansion also characterized some of the nonresponders.

A note on this clone: Its antigen is not known.

Sequenced by immunoSEQ multiplex PCR; TCRdb stores in-frame clones only, minus some. The sample has some 130,000 clones; 90% are singletons. CDR3 length: 16 amino acids. The sample here was CD4+ or CD8+ T cells sorted from blood, taken in a trial of the OX40 agonist ivuxolimab. This sequence was found in an adult with an advanced solid tumor such as melanoma, head and neck, liver or kidney cancer. This rearrangement joins TRBV21-1 to TRBJ1-4. TRBV21-1 is a known pseudogene. The CDR3 region has the DNA TGTGCCAGCAGCATGGGCACTCAAAGGGCTAATGAAAAACTGTTTTTT. Protein sequence: CASSMGTQRANEKLFF.